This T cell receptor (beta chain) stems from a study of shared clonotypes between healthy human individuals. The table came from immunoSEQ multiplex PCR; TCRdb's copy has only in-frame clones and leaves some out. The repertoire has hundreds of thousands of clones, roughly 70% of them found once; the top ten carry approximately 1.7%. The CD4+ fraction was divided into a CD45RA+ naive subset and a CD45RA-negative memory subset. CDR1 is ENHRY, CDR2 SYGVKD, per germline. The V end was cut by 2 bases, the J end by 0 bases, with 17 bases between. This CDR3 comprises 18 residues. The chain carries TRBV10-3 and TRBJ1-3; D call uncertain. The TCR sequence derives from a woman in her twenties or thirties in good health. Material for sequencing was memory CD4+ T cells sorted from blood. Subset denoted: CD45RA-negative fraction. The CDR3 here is CAISERSGKSSSGNTIYF. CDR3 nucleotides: TGTGCCATCAGTGAGCGCAGCGGAAAATCAAGCTCTGGAAACACCATATATTTT.